The 31 T cell receptor beta chains listed next were all sequenced from one sample in a study of human T cells and chemical hapten exposure. Stated time point: healthy volunteer bleed at 2 weeks. Unfractionated whole blood yielded total RNA. Each CDR3 protein is one row after TCRdb ran MiXCR on the RACE reads. The repertoire consists of 100,000 to 150,000 distinct CDR3 sequences, with more than 7.5% occurring once and the leading ten covering about 1.8%. The sample taken for sequencing was whole blood. All receptors derive from a male donor in good health. Some clones in this sample may be carry-over from other donors' samples.

The sample holds a few counts of this clonotype. The CDR3 region is CASSLRGRAGNTIYF. Here the CDR3 DNA reads TGTGCCAGCAGCTTGAGGGGCAGGGCTGGAAACACCATATATTTT. This chain uses TRBV7-8 with TRBJ1-3, with D possibly matching TRBD1 (5 bases). In germline, CDR1 is SGHVS, CDR2 FQNEAQ. Trimming shortened V by 3 bases and J by 2 bases, and 11 bases separated the two germline ends. The CDR3 extends over 15 amino acids.

The chain is built from TRBV19 and TRBJ2-1; D not certain. CDR1 and CDR2 (germline): LNHDA, SQIVND (reference sequence). The V gene lost 5 bases and the J gene lost 9 bases, with 14 bases spanning the gap. This CDR3 comprises 13 residues. CDR3 sequence reads: CASSLRLAFEQFF. In DNA form, the CDR3 reads TGTGCCAGTAGTCTTAGACTTGCCTTTGAGCAGTTCTTC. Complete variable domain (other parts from reference TRBV19 and TRBJ2-1): DGGITQSPKYLFRKEGQNVTLSCEQNLNHDAMYWYRQDPGQGLRLIYYSQIVNDFQKGDIAEGYSVSREKKESFPLTVTSAQKNPTAFYLCASSLRLAFEQFFGPGTRLTVL.

This clonotype was seen only a few times. This sequence joins TRBV6-1 and TRBJ1-1; TRBD1 might be the D (5 bases). The CDR3 length is 16 residues. Deletions cut 4 bases from V and 0 bases from J, with 15 bases between. Germline CDR1 is MNHNS and CDR2 is SASEGT. CDR3 in amino acids: CASSGGGKFMNTEAFF. In DNA, the CDR3 is TGTGCCAGCAGTGGCGGGGGGAAATTCATGAACACTGAAGCTTTCTTT.

This clonotype was counted many times. The V gene is TRBV20-1, the J gene TRBJ1-6; D not resolved. With 5 bases removed from V and 5 bases from J, the gap between germline ends came to 19 bases. The CDR3 has 16 residues. Germline-derived CDR1 and CDR2 are DFQATT and SNEGSKA (reference sequence). This CDR3 reads CSADITVAPDNSPLHF. The CDR3 DNA reads TGCAGTGCTGATATCACAGTGGCGCCCGATAATTCACCCCTCCACTTT.

This clonotype occurred many times. This chain joins TRBV7-7 and TRBJ2-7; unclear D gene. V lost 5 bases and J lost 3, with 14 bases in between. This CDR3 is built from 14 residues. Germline CDR1 SSHAT, CDR2 FNYEAQ (reference sequence). The CDR3 is CASSPLGRVYEQYF. CDR3 sequence (DNA): TGTGCCAGCAGCCCCCTAGGACGAGTCTACGAGCAGTACTTC. The full variable domain, rest sourced from reference TRBV7-7 and TRBJ2-7, is GAGVSQSPRYKVTKRGQDVTLRCDPISSHATLYWYQQALGQGPEFLTYFNYEAQPDKSGLPSDRFSAERPEGSISTLTIQRTEQRDSAMYRCASSPLGRVYEQYFGPGTRLTVT.

This clonotype was seen a handful of times. This chain connects TRBV10-3 to TRBJ2-3; 9 nucleotides align to TRBD2. Germline-derived CDR1 and CDR2 are ENHRY and SYGVKD. The J segment lost 4 bases and the V segment lost 5 bases, leaving 4 bases of the junction unmatched. CDR3 length: 14 amino acids. In DNA form, the CDR3 reads TGTGCCATCAGTACTGGCGGGAGGGCAGATACGCAGTATTTT. Its translation: CAISTGGRADTQYF.

This chain joins TRBV29-1 and TRBJ2-1; D may be TRBD1 (7 bases). CDR1 and CDR2 from the germline V gene are SQVTM and ANQGSEA. The V and J ends lost 7 bases and 5 bases respectively, with 18 bases between them. CDR3 length: 14 residues. The CDR3 coding sequence is TGCAGCGCCAACCCCAGGGGGGCAAACAATGAGCAGTTCTTC. This translates into CSANPRGANNEQFF.

This clonotype was detected ten times or more. This CDR3 is CASSSSGDYEQYF. CDR3 in DNA: TGTGCCAGCAGCTCTAGCGGGGATTACGAGCAGTACTTC. The chain carries TRBV6-6 and TRBJ2-7; 9 bases are a match to TRBD2. Germline V gives CDR1 MNHNY, CDR2 SVGAGI (reference sequence). The CDR3 length is 13 residues. Unmatched junction bases numbered 4, after V lost 6 bases and J lost 4 bases.

This clonotype was observed a handful of times. The chain links TRBV11-2 to TRBJ2-3, with TRBD1 matching 10 bases. In germline, CDR1 is SGHAT, CDR2 FQNNGV. The junction had 5 bases not matched to a gene; V was cut back by 7 bases and J by 1 base. The CDR3 is 15 residues long. Here the CDR3 reads CASNIGQGGTDTQYF. In DNA form, the CDR3 reads TGTGCCAGCAATATTGGACAGGGGGGCACAGATACGCAGTATTTT.

The V call is TRBV12-3 or TRBV12-4, the J call TRBJ2-5; TRBD1 agrees at 8 bases. This CDR3 contains 15 residues. J was trimmed by 2 bases and V by 3 bases; bases with no gene match: 5. This CDR3 is CASSFGTGPQETQYF. Written as DNA, the CDR3 is TGTGCCAGCAGTTTTGGGACAGGACCGCAAGAGACCCAGTACTTC.

This clonotype was observed a few times. The CDR3 coding sequence is TGTGCCAGCAGCACGCCGGGTAAAGAGACCCAGTACTTC. It specifies CASSTPGKETQYF. This chain uses TRBV28 with TRBJ2-5; no definite D call. Germline lookup yields CDR1 MDHEN and CDR2 SYDVKM. V was cut by 6 bases and J by 3 bases, with 11 bases left in between. The CDR3 totals 13 residues.

This chain links TRBV4-1 with TRBJ2-3, with 8 bases matching TRBD1. CDR1 and CDR2 from the germline V gene are MGHRA and YSYEKL. V lost 3 bases, J lost 1 base, and 9 bases stayed unmatched. The CDR3 consists of 17 residues. The CDR3 is CASSHPQDREGTDTQYF. CDR3 nucleotides: TGCGCCAGCAGCCATCCCCAGGACAGGGAGGGCACAGATACGCAGTATTTT.

The J gene is TRBJ2-7, the V gene TRBV4-2, with TRBD1 matching 7 bases. The CDR3 has 13 residues. V gave up 3 bases and J gave up 2 bases; unmatched junction bases: 1. Germline V gene sequence: CDR1 LGHNA, CDR2 YNFKEQ. The CDR3 reads CASSQGQPYEQYF. CDR3 bases: TGTGCCAGCAGCCAGGGACAGCCCTACGAGCAGTACTTC.

The genes are TRBV6-1 and TRBJ2-3; TRBD1 matches at 7 bases. Trimming at V came to 10 bases and at J to 2 bases, leaving 9 bases not matched to a gene. The CDR3 covers 14 residues. Germline values: CDR1 MNHNS, CDR2 SASEGT. The CDR3 DNA reads as TGTGCCATCCGGCCCAGGGGGACCACAGATACGCAGTATTTT. It specifies CAIRPRGTTDTQYF.

This clonotype came up a few times. The rearrangement links TRBV9 to TRBJ1-4; no definite D call. With 0 bases removed from V and 7 bases from J, the gap between germline ends came to 7 bases. CDR1 SGDLS and CDR2 YYNGEE come from the germline V gene. CDR3 length: 13 amino acids. CDR3 nucleotides: TGTGCCAGCAGCGTAGTGGTCGGTGAAAAACTGTTTTTT. It translates to CASSVVVGEKLFF.

As to this clonotype: The junction does not match germline at one end; this may be a read error. This chain uses TRBV6-5 with TRBJ1-6, with D possibly TRBD1 on 6 matching bases. The CDR3 length is 15 residues. Germline loops: CDR1 MNHEY, CDR2 SVGAGI. The CDR3 DNA is TGTGCCAGCAGTTACTCGACAGGAGCTAATTCACCCATCCACTTT. It yields the protein CASSYSTGANSPIHF.

The rearrangement joins TRBV19 to TRBJ1-1; the D gene is possibly TRBD1 (5 bases). Trimming left V 4 bases short and J 8 bases short, with 23 bases between. CDR3 length: 16 residues. Germline V gene data show CDR1 as LNHDA and CDR2 as SQIVND (reference sequence). CDR3 sequence reads: CASSNIEGARLREAFF. The CDR3 DNA reads as TGTGCCAGTAGTAATATCGAAGGGGCGCGTTTGCGCGAAGCTTTCTTT.

Details on this clonotype: This may be a read error, as it is one base from a much larger clone. The CDR3 coding sequence is TGTGCCGGCAGTTCGCAGGGGGCTCAGCCCCAGCATTTT. Residues: CAGSSQGAQPQHF. The V call is TRBV6-1, the J call TRBJ1-5, with TRBD1 matching over 8 bases. The germline gives CDR1 MNHNS, CDR2 SASEGT. This CDR3 has 13 amino acids.

This clonotype appeared a few times. The rearrangement joins TRBV3-1 to TRBJ1-5; no clear D. V gave up 5 bases and J gave up 4 bases, with 6 bases separating them. The CDR3 sequence is 12 residues long. Germline values: CDR1 LGHDT, CDR2 YNNKEL (reference sequence). The CDR3 sequence is CASSERNQPQHF. In nucleotides, the CDR3 is TGTGCCAGCAGCGAAAGAAATCAGCCCCAGCATTTT.

This clonotype was counted only a few times. The chain carries TRBV7-9 and TRBJ2-5; possibly TRBD1 or TRBD2 for D (5 bases each). In germline, CDR1 is SEHNR, CDR2 FQNEAQ (reference sequence). The CDR3 runs 14 residues. Trimming removed 8 bases from V and 5 bases from J, with 18 bases in between. The CDR3 protein is CASATSGTVETQYF. CDR3 sequence (DNA): TGTGCCAGCGCTACTTCCGGGACGGTCGAGACCCAGTACTTC.

This clonotype showed up just a few times. J is TRBJ2-7 and V is TRBV5-6; D remains unclear. The CDR3 consists of 11 residues. Germline-derived CDR1 and CDR2 are SGHDT and YYEEEE. V lost 1 base and J 9 bases, leaving 8 bases between the germline ends. The CDR3 is CASSLFLGQYF. Here the CDR3 DNA reads TGTGCCAGCAGCTTGTTCCTAGGGCAGTACTTC.

The chain combines TRBV5-1 with TRBJ2-5; 9 bases agree with TRBD2. This CDR3 is built from 16 residues. CDR1 and CDR2 from the germline V gene are SGHRS and YFSETQ. The trim removed 6 bases at V and 5 bases at J, leaving 14 bases unmatched. The CDR3 DNA sequence: TGCGCCAGCAAGTACGCGGGAGGGCCAATCCGGGAGACCCAGTACTTC. It specifies CASKYAGGPIRETQYF.

For this clonotype: A much bigger clone sits one base away, suggesting this may be a read error. The rearrangement joins TRBV7-8 to TRBJ1-1; D not resolved. V lost 5 bases to trimming and J lost 5 bases, with 12 bases between them. There are 13 residues in the CDR3. Germline CDR1 SGHVS, CDR2 FQNEAQ. CDR3 sequence reads: CASSPLLGTEAFF. The CDR3 DNA is TGTGCCAGCAGCCCTCTACTGGGGACTGAAGCTTTCTTT.

This clonotype was seen repeatedly, ten times or more. The rearrangement links TRBV6-5 to TRBJ2-7; the D call may be TRBD1 or TRBD2 (5 bases each). CDR3 length equals 14 residues. Trimming cost V 5 bases and J 2 bases, with 13 bases left between them. Germline CDR1 MNHEY, CDR2 SVGAGI. The CDR3 loop is CASSRERGPYEQYF. The CDR3 region has the DNA TGTGCCAGCAGTCGAGAACGGGGACCCTACGAGCAGTACTTC.

The chain links TRBV4-1 to TRBJ1-1; no clear D gene. Germline V lookup: CDR1 MGHRA, CDR2 YSYEKL. CDR3 length equals 16 residues. The ends were cut back, 4 bases at V and 3 bases at J, with 18 bases in the middle. CDR3 DNA sequence: TGCGCCAGCAGCCCGTTCCAAGCTCGACGGGACACTGAAGCTTTCTTT. This gives the protein CASSPFQARRDTEAFF.

The chain is built from TRBV21-1 and TRBJ2-2; the table's D call TRBD2 went unverified against the DNA. TRBV21-1 is recorded as a pseudogene. This CDR3 is 15 amino acids long. The CDR3 DNA reads TGTGCCAGCCTTGAACTAGCGGGGGGGCCCGGGGAGCTGTTTTTT. This translates into CASLELAGGPGELFF.

The chain uses TRBV6-2 or TRBV6-3 and TRBJ1-5; D possibly corresponds to TRBD1 (5 bases). CDR3 length: 18 residues. Germline V gene data show CDR1 as MNHEY and CDR2 as SVGEGT. V lost 0 bases and J 3 bases, leaving 18 bases between the germline ends. CDR3 amino acids: CASSYSALAGYYNQPQHF. The CDR3, as DNA: TGTGCCAGCAGTTACTCTGCGTTGGCAGGGTACTACAATCAGCCCCAGCATTTT.

The chain couples TRBV19 to TRBJ1-2, with no clear D. The CDR3 has 12 residues. Germline loops: CDR1 LNHDA, CDR2 SQIVND (reference sequence). V lost 0 bases, J lost 8 bases, and 7 bases lay in between. The CDR3 reads CASSIEGFGYTF. Written as DNA, the CDR3 is TGTGCCAGTAGTATAGAGGGTTTCGGCTACACCTTC.

The chain combines TRBV5-5 with TRBJ2-1, with D tentatively TRBD1 or TRBD2 (6 bases each). CDR3 length: 16 amino acids. Germline-derived CDR1 and CDR2 are SGHKS and YYEKEE (reference sequence). Between the trimmed V and J ends, which lost 4 bases and 1 base, there was a span of 15 bases. The CDR3 reads CASSQRGGISYNEQFF. The CDR3 coding sequence is TGTGCCAGCAGCCAGAGAGGGGGGATATCCTACAATGAGCAGTTCTTC.

The chain links TRBV4-1 to TRBJ2-2; no clear D. Trimming took 4 bases from V and 5 from J, leaving 8 bases between them. Germline V gives CDR1 MGHRA, CDR2 YSYEKL. The CDR3 has 13 amino acids. For the CDR3, the DNA is TGCGCCAGCAGCCTCTATGAGACCGGGGAGCTGTTTTTT. Amino acid sequence: CASSLYETGELFF.

This clonotype was recorded a few times. This chain links TRBV27 with TRBJ2-5, with TRBD1 matching 9 bases. This CDR3 is built from 13 residues. V trimming: 5 bases; J trimming: 4 bases; junction bases outside the gene matches: 2. Germline V gives CDR1 MNHEY, CDR2 SMNVEV (reference sequence). CDR3 DNA: TGTGCCAGCAGTAGGACAGGGGTAGAGACCCAGTACTTC. Its protein product is CASSRTGVETQYF.